The 2 T cell receptor beta chains in this list originate from one sample, sequenced in a study of blood T cell repertoires in COVID-19. Clones were read by immunoSEQ multiplex PCR, and TCRdb kept only the in-frame ones, dropping some. The profile shows some 100,000 clones, roughly 77% of them singletons. The sequenced sample was peripheral blood. These receptors were taken from a human donor in a cohort sampled during active COVID-19.

V usage is TRBV11-2 and J usage is TRBJ2-4; D might be TRBD2 (6 bases). The length of the CDR3 is 17 residues. Germline CDR1 SGHAT, CDR2 FQNNGV. Between the trimmed V and J ends, which lost 5 bases and 1 base, there was a span of 18 bases. This chain's CDR3 is CASSGGFVTLAKNIQYF. CDR3 DNA: TGTGCCAGCAGCGGGGGGTTCGTCACTTTGGCCAAAAACATTCAGTACTTC.

The chain carries TRBV2 and TRBJ1-6; D is perhaps TRBD1 (6 bases). The germline gives CDR1 SNHLY, CDR2 FYNNEI. Deletions cut 7 bases from V and 0 bases from J, with 13 bases between. This CDR3 contains 16 residues. CDR3 amino acids: CASTDRRSSYNSPLHF. The CDR3 DNA sequence: TGTGCCAGCACAGACAGGCGGAGCTCCTATAATTCACCCCTCCACTTT.